Below, 15 T cell receptor beta chains from the same sample are listed, as sequenced in a study of blood T cells in healthy people across ages. Primers used in a second PCR of roughly 6 to 12 cycles were a sample-barcoded 5' primer and a J-beta primer mix. Using its own MiXCR run on the 5' RACE reads, TCRdb lists one record per CDR3 protein. Here the sample spans more than 600,000 distinct CDR3 sequences, around 25% being singletons. This sample also appeared in a second study, on T cells of mothers and their children.

The sequenced sample consisted of blood. These receptors were taken from a boy aged 5-17 years in good health.

Note on this clonotype: Mismatch with germline at one junction end may stem from a read error. The chain's CDR3 is CASSFTRDSASGNIIYF. The CDR3 DNA reads as TGTGCCAGCAGTTTCACCCGGGACAGCGCCTCTGGAAACATCATATATTTT. The rearrangement uses TRBV6-5 and TRBJ1-3; TRBD1 agrees at 7 bases. The germline V gene has CDR1 MNHEY and CDR2 SVGAGI. The CDR3 extends over 17 amino acids.

This clonotype has just a few counts. The rearrangement links TRBV5-1 to TRBJ2-7; 8 positions match TRBD2. The V and J ends lost 2 bases and 6 bases, in that order; junction bases with no gene match: 13. This CDR3 has 16 amino acids. Germline V gives CDR1 SGHRS, CDR2 YFSETQ. This CDR3 reads CASSFGSGNARLEQYF. CDR3 sequence (DNA): TGCGCCAGCAGCTTTGGTAGCGGGAACGCTAGGCTCGAGCAGTACTTC.

In its sample, this clonotype was seen a few times. V gene TRBV29-1 combines with J gene TRBJ2-5, with D perhaps matching TRBD2 (5 bases). This CDR3 has 15 residues. Germline assignment: CDR1 SQVTM and CDR2 ANQGSEA. The germline V and J ends were trimmed by 3 bases and 3 bases, with 17 bases remaining between them. CDR3 in DNA: TGCAGCGTTGATGCGGGCCCCGGACGCGAAGAGACCCAGTACTTC. It specifies CSVDAGPGREETQYF.

The gene calls are TRBV4-1 and TRBJ2-7; 9 nucleotides match TRBD2. Germline CDR1 is MGHRA and CDR2 is YSYEKL. The ends lost 0 bases at V and 3 bases at J; junction bases unmatched: 6. The CDR3 has 16 amino acids. The CDR3 spells CASSQEGAGGVYEQYF. In DNA form, the CDR3 reads TGCGCCAGCAGCCAAGAAGGGGCGGGAGGGGTCTACGAGCAGTACTTC.

The chain carries TRBV7-9 and TRBJ2-3, with D unresolved. V lost 2 bases and J lost 5, with 17 bases in between. Germline V gives CDR1 SEHNR, CDR2 FQNEAQ (reference sequence). The length of the CDR3 is 16 residues. The CDR3 spells CASSLSPLVAEDTQYF. As DNA, the CDR3 is TGTGCCAGCAGCTTAAGTCCCCTAGTAGCAGAAGATACGCAGTATTTT. Looking up the rest from reference TRBV7-9 and TRBJ2-3 gives the full variable domain: DTGVSQNPRHKITKRGQNVTFRCDPISEHNRLYWYRQTLGQGPEFLTYFQNEAQLEKSRLLSDRFSAERPKGSFSTLEIQRTEQGDSAMYLCASSLSPLVAEDTQYFGPGTRLTVL.

The chain has TRBV5-1 and TRBJ2-5; D is possibly TRBD2 (6 bases). Matching the DNA end better, TRBJ2-1 makes the J call doubtful. Germline V lookup: CDR1 SGHRS, CDR2 YFSETQ. The CDR3 is 14 residues long. CDR3 nucleotide sequence: TGCGCCAGCAGCTTGGAGGACTATTACGATGAGCAGTTCTTC. It codes for CASSLEDYYDEQFF.

The chain recombines TRBV21-1 with TRBJ2-5; the DNA was not compared with TRBD2, the D call given in the table. TRBV21-1 constitutes a pseudogene. The CDR3 runs 16 residues. Here the CDR3 reads CASRTEKRENRETQYF. For the CDR3, the DNA is TGTGCCAGCAGGACGGAAAAGCGGGAGAACAGAGAGACCCAGTACTTC.

Only a few counts were recorded for this clonotype. This chain connects TRBV15 to TRBJ2-1; D not resolved. The J call may be wrong; the DNA end is better matched by TRBJ2-7. Germline values: CDR1 LNHNV, CDR2 YYDKDF (reference sequence). The CDR3 is made up of 14 amino acids. CDR3 loop: CATSRVGRLHEQYF. For the CDR3, the DNA is TGTGCCACCAGCAGGGTAGGGCGGCTCCACGAGCAGTACTTC.

This clonotype has just a few counts. This chain connects TRBV12-3 or TRBV12-4 to TRBJ2-3; TRBD1 or TRBD2 may be the D gene (5 bases each). V lost 2 bases, J lost 8 bases, and 11 bases lay in between. The CDR3 consists of 13 residues. CDR3 sequence: CASSLPGLGTQYF. CDR3 DNA: TGTGCCAGCAGTTTACCGGGGCTGGGTACGCAGTATTTT.

The chain has TRBV7-2 and TRBJ2-3; weak D call: TRBD2 (6 bases). This CDR3 comprises 13 residues. Germline values: CDR1 SGHTA, CDR2 FQGNSA. V lost 5 bases and J lost 4, with 10 bases in between. In DNA, the CDR3 is TGTGCCAGCAGCAACTGGGGGGCAGATACGCAGTATTTT. This gives the protein CASSNWGADTQYF.

The chain couples TRBV11-2 to TRBJ2-1, with TRBD2 identical over 12 bases. Gene TRBJ2-5 matches the end of the DNA better, so the J call may be wrong. CDR3 length: 17 residues. Germline V gene sequence: CDR1 SGHAT, CDR2 FQNNGV. The CDR3 DNA is TGTGCCAGCAGCCCCCGGCTGACTAGCGGGAGAGCAGAGACCCAGTACTTC. It yields the protein CASSPRLTSGRAETQYF.

The genes are TRBV5-1 and TRBJ2-5, with TRBD2 matching over 11 bases. The J call is doubtful: the DNA matches TRBJ2-1 better. Germline CDR1 reads SGHRS; CDR2 reads YFSETQ. This CDR3 is 16 amino acids long. The CDR3 DNA follows: TGCGCCAGCAGCGTCATTACTAGCGGGAGTTACAATGAGCAGTTCTTC. This codes for CASSVITSGSYNEQFF.

The chain links TRBV4-1 to TRBJ2-6, with 9 bases that match TRBD1. Germline V gene data show CDR1 as MGHRA and CDR2 as YSYEKL. CDR3 length equals 17 residues. Unmatched junction bases numbered 9, after V lost 5 bases and J lost 4 bases. For the CDR3, the DNA is TGCGCCAGCAGCGCACCGGGACAGGGTACCGGGGCCAACGTCCTGACTTTC. Translated: CASSAPGQGTGANVLTF.

The J gene is TRBJ1-4, the V gene TRBV6-6; D gene uncertain. CDR3 size: 11 residues. Germline lookup yields CDR1 MNHNY and CDR2 SVGAGI (reference sequence). Between the trimmed V and J ends, which lost 6 bases and 14 bases, there was a span of 13 bases. The CDR3 nucleotides are TGTGCCAGCAGCACTGGAGGGAGGCTGTTTTTT. Its protein is CASSTGGRLFF.

This chain links TRBV5-1 with TRBJ2-3; TRBD2 agrees at 10 bases. Losses at the gene ends were 4 bases for V and 4 bases for J; bases not matched to a gene: 3. The CDR3 has 14 amino acids. Germline lookup yields CDR1 SGHRS and CDR2 YFSETQ. CDR3 DNA: TGCGCCAGCAGCCAAGGACTAGCGGCAGATACGCAGTATTTT. Amino acid sequence: CASSQGLAADTQYF.